This TCR beta chain was captured in a study of T cells after yellow fever vaccination. The overall study: Fractions low in cell number were prepared with SMART-Seq v4 Ultra Low Input.

In germline, CDR1 is SGDLS, CDR2 YYNGEE. After removal of 7 bases from V and 0 bases from J, the junction contained 6 bases not matched to a gene. The CDR3 extends over 14 amino acids. In making TCR cDNA, 5'RACE template switching added a universal primer site and UMIs to it. TCRdb itself ran the 5' RACE reads through MiXCR, one entry per CDR3 protein. Among approximately 170,000 distinct CDR3 sequences listed, more than 9.5% were seen once. With regard to this clonotype: Its specificity is unknown. A read error is possible here, since a much larger clone lies one base away.

The study, taken as a whole, reports: Weaker, the secondary response peaked sooner, at day 5 versus 15.

The TCR sequence derives from a man aged 18 to 30 who received the YFV17D yellow fever vaccine. The material was CD8+ T cells sorted from PBMCs, obtained 15 days after the yellow fever booster vaccination. The chain uses TRBV9 and TRBJ1-1; TRBD1 matches at 7 bases. DNA for the CDR3: TGTGCCAGCGACCCACAGGGGATGAACACTGAAGCTTTCTTT. Amino acids: CASDPQGMNTEAFF.